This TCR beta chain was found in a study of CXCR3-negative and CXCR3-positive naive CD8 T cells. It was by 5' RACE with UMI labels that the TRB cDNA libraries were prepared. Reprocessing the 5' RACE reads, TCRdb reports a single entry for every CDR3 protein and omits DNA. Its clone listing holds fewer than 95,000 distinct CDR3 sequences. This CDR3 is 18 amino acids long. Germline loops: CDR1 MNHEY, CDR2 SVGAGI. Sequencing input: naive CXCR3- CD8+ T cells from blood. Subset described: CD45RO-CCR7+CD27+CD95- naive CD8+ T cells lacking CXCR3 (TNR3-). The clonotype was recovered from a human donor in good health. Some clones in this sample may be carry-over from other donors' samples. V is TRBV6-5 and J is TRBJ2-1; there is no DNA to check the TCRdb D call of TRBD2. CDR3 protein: CASSWASGAVGSYNEQFF.